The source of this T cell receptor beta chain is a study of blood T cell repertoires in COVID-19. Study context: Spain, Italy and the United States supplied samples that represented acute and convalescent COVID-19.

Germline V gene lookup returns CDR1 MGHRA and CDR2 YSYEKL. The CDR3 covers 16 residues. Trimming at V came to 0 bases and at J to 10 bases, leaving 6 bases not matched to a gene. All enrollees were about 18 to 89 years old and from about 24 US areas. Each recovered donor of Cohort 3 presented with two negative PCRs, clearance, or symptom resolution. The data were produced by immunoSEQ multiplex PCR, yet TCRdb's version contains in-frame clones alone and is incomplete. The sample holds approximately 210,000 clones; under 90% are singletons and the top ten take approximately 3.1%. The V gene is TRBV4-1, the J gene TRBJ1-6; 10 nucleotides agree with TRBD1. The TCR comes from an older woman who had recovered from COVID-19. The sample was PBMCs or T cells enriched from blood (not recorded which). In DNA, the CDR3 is TGCGCCAGCAGCCAAGAAGGGACAGGGGTCCAATCACCCCTCCACTTT. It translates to CASSQEGTGVQSPLHF.